This T cell receptor beta chain stems from a study of patients and donors after allogeneic stem cell transplantation. TCRdb redid the calling of the RT-PCR reads with MiXCR, one entry per CDR3 protein. The sample consists of about a million distinct CDR3 sequences, under 20% of them appearing once. This CDR3 region has 15 residues. Trimming removed 7 bases at V and 7 bases at J, with 17 bases between. This clonotype appeared once. V and J are TRBV12-3 or TRBV12-4 and TRBJ1-6, with a tentative D call TRBD1 (5 bases). The sample consisted of blood, either unsorted or a sorted T cell fraction (not recorded which). The sequence derives from a human donor who was either an allogeneic HSCT recipient or a stem cell or donor lymphocyte infusion donor (not recorded which). It is not recorded whose cells these are; they may come from a transplant donor. The CDR3 loop is CASTPNRAGNSPLHF. CDR3 coding DNA: TGTGCCAGCACCCCAAACCGAGCAGGGAATTCACCCCTCCACTTT.